This is a list of T cell receptor beta chains from one sample in a study of Ad26.COV2.S vaccination and SARS-CoV-2 variants. Here immunoSEQ multiplex PCR was the method, and the copy in TCRdb shows in-frame clones only, minus some. There are roughly 320,000 clones in the sample; around 83% occur only once, and 1.5% to 2% lies in the top ten. This sample comprised peripheral blood, obtained in a trial of Ad26.COV2.S vaccine versus placebo. The receptors stem from a person between 18 and 65 years old who received the Ad26.COV2.S COVID-19 vaccine or a placebo. Each CDR3 is given with its conserved first and last residue. Each record gives: J gene, clone size, V gene, D gene, CDR3 DNA, CDR3 protein. D genes are given only for firm matches. Clone size is given for some rows only: seen once, a few or many times, or a class if the clone is expanded.

j_gene: TRBJ2-1
abundance: -
v_gene: TRBV30
d_gene: -
CDR3nt: TGTGCCTGGAGTGGGCGGGGAGATGAGCAGTTCTTC
CDR3aa: CAWSGRGDEQFF

j_gene: TRBJ2-5
abundance: once
v_gene: TRBV23-1
d_gene: -
CDR3nt: TGCGCCAGCAAGCAGTCCGTATCCCAAGAGACCCAGTACTTC
CDR3aa: CASKQSVSQETQYF

j_gene: TRBJ1-2
abundance: -
v_gene: TRBV5-1
d_gene: TRBD1
CDR3nt: TGCGCCAGCAGCGAGACAGGGGGGGTTACTAACTATGGCTACACCTTC
CDR3aa: CASSETGGVTNYGYTF

j_gene: TRBJ2-3
abundance: -
v_gene: TRBV9
d_gene: -
CDR3nt: TGTGCCAGCAGCCCATCCGGTGTCACAGATACGCAGTATTTT
CDR3aa: CASSPSGVTDTQYF

j_gene: TRBJ2-7
abundance: -
v_gene: TRBV11-2
d_gene: -
CDR3nt: TGTGCCAGCAGCTTAGCGGGGGCAGGCGAGCAGTACTTC
CDR3aa: CASSLAGAGEQYF

j_gene: TRBJ2-1
abundance: -
v_gene: TRBV4-3
d_gene: -
CDR3nt: TGCGCCAGCAGCCAAGTGAGGAGCTCCTACAATGAGCAGTTCTTC
CDR3aa: CASSQVRSSYNEQFF

j_gene: TRBJ2-1
abundance: -
v_gene: TRBV6-1
d_gene: TRBD2
CDR3nt: TGTGCCAGCAGTGAAGGACTAGCGGGGGGAACATACAATGAGCAGTTCTTC
CDR3aa: CASSEGLAGGTYNEQFF

j_gene: TRBJ1-2
abundance: once
v_gene: TRBV14
d_gene: -
CDR3nt: TGTGCCAGCAGCCAAGTATCAGGGGCGCGTGGCTACACCTTC
CDR3aa: CASSQVSGARGYTF

j_gene: TRBJ1-3
abundance: -
v_gene: TRBV27
d_gene: -
CDR3nt: TGTGCCAGCAGTTCCACAGGGACCTCTGGAAACACCATATATTTT
CDR3aa: CASSSTGTSGNTIYF

j_gene: TRBJ2-1
abundance: few
v_gene: TRBV7-6
d_gene: TRBD2
CDR3nt: TGTGCCAGCAGCCCCGGACTAGCGGGGGGTTCCCCCTACAATGAGCAGTTCTTC
CDR3aa: CASSPGLAGGSPYNEQFF

j_gene: TRBJ2-3
abundance: -
v_gene: TRBV30
d_gene: TRBD2
CDR3nt: TGTGCCTGGAGTGTACGGCGGGAGGATACGCAGTATTTT
CDR3aa: CAWSVRREDTQYF

j_gene: TRBJ2-7
abundance: -
v_gene: TRBV5-1
d_gene: -
CDR3nt: TGCGCCAGCAGCCTTGACAATTACGAGCAGTACTTC
CDR3aa: CASSLDNYEQYF

j_gene: TRBJ2-5
abundance: -
v_gene: TRBV6-2/TRBV6-3
d_gene: TRBD1
CDR3nt: TGTGCCAGCAGTGAGGACAGGGGCCTTAATGGCCTAGAGACCCAGTACTTC
CDR3aa: CASSEDRGLNGLETQYF

j_gene: TRBJ1-4
abundance: -
v_gene: TRBV18
d_gene: TRBD1
CDR3nt: TGTGCCAGCTCACCGAGACAGGGGGGAGAAAAACTGTTTTTT
CDR3aa: CASSPRQGGEKLFF

j_gene: TRBJ2-1
abundance: -
v_gene: TRBV12-1
d_gene: -
CDR3nt: -
CDR3aa: CARQSFGGGARFPYNEQFF

j_gene: TRBJ1-6
abundance: -
v_gene: TRBV30
d_gene: -
CDR3nt: TGTGCCTGGAGTATCGGCCCGGCAGGCGAAGGTTCACCCCTCCACTTT
CDR3aa: CAWSIGPAGEGSPLHF

j_gene: TRBJ2-1
abundance: once
v_gene: TRBV7-9
d_gene: -
CDR3nt: TGTGCCAGCAGCATTGTGGGATACAGTGGTGAGCAGTTCTTC
CDR3aa: CASSIVGYSGEQFF

j_gene: TRBJ1-2
abundance: few
v_gene: TRBV7-2
d_gene: -
CDR3nt: TGTGCCAGCAGGGACTCCGCCAGCCTCTATGGCTACACCTTC
CDR3aa: CASRDSASLYGYTF

j_gene: TRBJ2-1
abundance: -
v_gene: TRBV6-2/TRBV6-3
d_gene: TRBD1
CDR3nt: TGTGCCAGCAGTTACGTCTTGGGACAGTGGTTGAATGAGCAGTTCTTC
CDR3aa: CASSYVLGQWLNEQFF

j_gene: TRBJ2-2
abundance: -
v_gene: TRBV6-5
d_gene: -
CDR3nt: TGTGCCAGCAAACAAATCCACACCGGGGAGCTGTTTTTT
CDR3aa: CASKQIHTGELFF

j_gene: TRBJ1-3
abundance: many
v_gene: TRBV7-9
d_gene: -
CDR3nt: TGTGCCAGCAGCTTAGACCGCAGGGTTAAGGACTCTGGAAACACCATATATTTT
CDR3aa: CASSLDRRVKDSGNTIYF

j_gene: TRBJ2-7
abundance: -
v_gene: TRBV7-2
d_gene: -
CDR3nt: TGTGCCAGCAGCTCCCCCGAGGGTCAATCCTACGAGCAGTACTTC
CDR3aa: CASSSPEGQSYEQYF

j_gene: TRBJ1-2
abundance: once
v_gene: TRBV18
d_gene: TRBD1
CDR3nt: TGTGCCAGCTCACCTGGACAGGGTACCTATGGCTACACCTTC
CDR3aa: CASSPGQGTYGYTF

j_gene: TRBJ2-5
abundance: -
v_gene: TRBV11-2
d_gene: -
CDR3nt: TGTGCCAGCAGCTTAGATAGTGGGAGCCAAGAGACCCAGTACTTC
CDR3aa: CASSLDSGSQETQYF

j_gene: TRBJ1-2
abundance: -
v_gene: TRBV10-3
d_gene: -
CDR3nt: TGTGCCATCAGACAGACCGCGTCGACCTATGGCTACACCTTC
CDR3aa: CAIRQTASTYGYTF

j_gene: TRBJ1-1
abundance: -
v_gene: TRBV9
d_gene: TRBD1
CDR3nt: TGTGCCAGCAGCGTAGGAGGGGGACAGCTTGAAGCTTTCTTT
CDR3aa: CASSVGGGQLEAFF

j_gene: TRBJ2-1
abundance: -
v_gene: TRBV18
d_gene: -
CDR3nt: TGTGCCAGCTCACTTGGCAGCTCCTACAATGAGCAGTTCTTC
CDR3aa: CASSLGSSYNEQFF

j_gene: TRBJ2-7
abundance: few
v_gene: TRBV5-1
d_gene: -
CDR3nt: TGCGCCAGCAGCTTGGGTGGGGCCGTAGACGAGCAGTACTTC
CDR3aa: CASSLGGAVDEQYF

j_gene: TRBJ2-1
abundance: -
v_gene: TRBV7-2
d_gene: -
CDR3nt: TGTGCCAGCAGCTTAGAAACGGGGGCAGGGGGTACCTACAATGAGCAGTTCTTC
CDR3aa: CASSLETGAGGTYNEQFF

j_gene: TRBJ1-2
abundance: -
v_gene: TRBV6-1
d_gene: TRBD1
CDR3nt: TGTGCCAGCAGTGAAGCAAGACAGGGAGGCGGCTACACCTTC
CDR3aa: CASSEARQGGGYTF

j_gene: TRBJ1-2
abundance: -
v_gene: TRBV11-2
d_gene: -
CDR3nt: TGTGCCAGCAGCTCCTGGTCCGATTATGGCTACACCTTC
CDR3aa: CASSSWSDYGYTF

j_gene: TRBJ1-2
abundance: few
v_gene: TRBV30
d_gene: -
CDR3nt: TGTGCCTGGAGCGTACCCCAGGGCGGCTATGGCTACACCTTC
CDR3aa: CAWSVPQGGYGYTF

j_gene: TRBJ2-2
abundance: -
v_gene: TRBV30
d_gene: -
CDR3nt: TGTGCCTGGAGTGTAGGAGACAGAAACACCGGGGAGCTGTTTTTT
CDR3aa: CAWSVGDRNTGELFF

j_gene: TRBJ1-6
abundance: once
v_gene: TRBV7-2
d_gene: -
CDR3nt: TGTGCCAGCAGCCCCACCCCCTATTCACCCCTCCACTTT
CDR3aa: CASSPTPYSPLHF

j_gene: TRBJ1-2
abundance: -
v_gene: TRBV7-2
d_gene: -
CDR3nt: TGTGCCAGCAGCTTAGGCAGGAAAGGCTACACCTTC
CDR3aa: CASSLGRKGYTF

j_gene: TRBJ1-1
abundance: -
v_gene: TRBV6-5
d_gene: -
CDR3nt: TGTGCCAGCAGTTACGGGGTAAGGACTGAAGCTTTCTTT
CDR3aa: CASSYGVRTEAFF

j_gene: TRBJ1-1
abundance: -
v_gene: TRBV30
d_gene: -
CDR3nt: TGTGCCTGGAGTGTAGGATCCAGGGTTGACACTGAAGCTTTCTTT
CDR3aa: CAWSVGSRVDTEAFF

j_gene: TRBJ1-1
abundance: -
v_gene: TRBV5-1
d_gene: TRBD1
CDR3nt: TGCGCCAGCAGCTTTCCCACCGGACAGGTTTGGGAGACTGAAGCTTTCTTT
CDR3aa: CASSFPTGQVWETEAFF

j_gene: TRBJ1-2
abundance: -
v_gene: TRBV2
d_gene: -
CDR3nt: TGTGCCAGCACCGCGTCTTTCAGGCCGATCTATGGCTACACCTTC
CDR3aa: CASTASFRPIYGYTF

j_gene: TRBJ2-1
abundance: -
v_gene: TRBV9
d_gene: TRBD2
CDR3nt: TGTGCCAGCAGCGTAGAGGGCCGGACTAGCGGGGCTAATGAGCAGTTCTTC
CDR3aa: CASSVEGRTSGANEQFF

j_gene: TRBJ1-3
abundance: -
v_gene: TRBV5-4
d_gene: TRBD1
CDR3nt: TGTGCCAGCAGCTGGGACAGCCACTCTGGAAACACCATATATTTT
CDR3aa: CASSWDSHSGNTIYF

j_gene: TRBJ2-7
abundance: -
v_gene: TRBV6-2/TRBV6-3
d_gene: -
CDR3nt: TGTGCCAGCAGTTACGTCGGAGACGAGCAGTACTTC
CDR3aa: CASSYVGDEQYF

j_gene: TRBJ2-3
abundance: -
v_gene: TRBV7-9
d_gene: -
CDR3nt: TGTGCCAGCAGCCTGTTGGGGGCGGGGCCCACAGATACGCAGTATTTT
CDR3aa: CASSLLGAGPTDTQYF

j_gene: TRBJ2-7
abundance: -
v_gene: TRBV3-1/TRBV3-2
d_gene: -
CDR3nt: TGTGCCACGAGTGACGGCGCCTACGAGCAGTACTTC
CDR3aa: CATSDGAYEQYF

j_gene: TRBJ1-2
abundance: -
v_gene: TRBV3-1/TRBV3-2
d_gene: -
CDR3nt: TGTGCCAGCAGCCAAGGACCCAGTCCCTATGGCTACACCTTC
CDR3aa: CASSQGPSPYGYTF

j_gene: TRBJ2-7
abundance: -
v_gene: TRBV4-1
d_gene: -
CDR3nt: TGCGCCAGCAGCCAAGAGGTTAACTCCTACGAGCAGTACTTC
CDR3aa: CASSQEVNSYEQYF

j_gene: TRBJ2-7
abundance: -
v_gene: TRBV7-9
d_gene: -
CDR3nt: TGTGCCAGCAGCCCGAATCAGGGCCCCTACGAGCAGTACTTC
CDR3aa: CASSPNQGPYEQYF

j_gene: TRBJ1-2
abundance: -
v_gene: TRBV25-1
d_gene: -
CDR3nt: TGTGCCAGCAGTGAAGGATCGGGAAAGTACGGCTACACCTTC
CDR3aa: CASSEGSGKYGYTF

j_gene: TRBJ2-7
abundance: -
v_gene: TRBV28
d_gene: -
CDR3nt: TGTGCCAGCGGTTCCCCAGCGGACCTCTACGAGCAGTACTTC
CDR3aa: CASGSPADLYEQYF

j_gene: TRBJ2-2
abundance: -
v_gene: TRBV4-1
d_gene: TRBD2
CDR3nt: TGCGCCAGCAGCCAGGGGACTAGCGGGGGAACCGGGGAGCTGTTTTTT
CDR3aa: CASSQGTSGGTGELFF

j_gene: TRBJ2-1
abundance: -
v_gene: TRBV9
d_gene: TRBD1
CDR3nt: TGTGCCAGCAGCTTACGGACAGGGGGGAACAATGAGCAGTTCTTC
CDR3aa: CASSLRTGGNNEQFF

j_gene: TRBJ1-2
abundance: -
v_gene: TRBV18
d_gene: -
CDR3nt: TGTGCCAGCTCACCCCGACAGACTAACTATGGCTACACCTTC
CDR3aa: CASSPRQTNYGYTF